This is a list of T cell receptor beta chains from one sample in a study of T cell repertoires in cytomegalovirus infection. One entry per CDR3 protein results from TCRdb running MiXCR on the reads. The table shows about 740,000 distinct CDR3 sequences, with about a third occurring only once. Material: PBMCs. The receptor source for this set is a human donor in good health (CMV status not recorded). Some clones in this sample may be carry-over from other donors' samples. CDR3s include the opening cysteine and the closing phenylalanine or tryptophan. The D gene is left open where the match is weak. Some rows have no size entry. The others give once, few or many, or a class for an expanded clone.

j_call,v_call,clone_size,d_call,cdr3_aa,cdr3_nt
TRBJ1-1,TRBV6-5,-,-,CASTRPAGAGKSNTEAFF,TGTGCCAGCACCAGACCCGCAGGGGCAGGGAAGAGTAACACTGAAGCTTTCTTT
TRBJ1-5,TRBV19,-,-,CASSPTSNRAHSNQPQHF,TGTGCCAGTAGCCCTACCTCGAACAGGGCGCATAGCAATCAGCCCCAGCATTTT
TRBJ2-5,TRBV9,-,TRBD2,CASSGSGVPQETQYF,TGTGCCAGCAGCGGAAGCGGGGTGCCCCAAGAGACCCAGTACTTC
TRBJ1-6,TRBV12-3/TRBV12-4,-,-,CASRSTGAGSSPLHF,TGTGCCAGCAGATCCACGGGGGCGGGGAGCTCACCCCTCCACTTT
TRBJ2-2,TRBV4-2,-,-,CASSQELGMVIGELFF,TGTGCCAGCAGCCAAGAGTTAGGGATGGTAATCGGGGAGCTGTTTTTT
TRBJ2-3,TRBV11-2,-,TRBD1,CASSYLRDRGSGTQYF,TGTGCCAGCAGTTACCTCCGGGACAGGGGGTCTGGTACGCAGTATTTT
TRBJ1-6,TRBV15,-,-,CATSRDEGVSLHF,TGTGCCACCAGCAGAGATGAGGGGGTCTCCCTCCACTTT
TRBJ1-6,TRBV27,few,-,CASRDGQFYNSPLHF,TGTGCCAGCAGAGACGGACAGTTCTATAATTCACCCCTCCACTTT
TRBJ2-3,TRBV12-3/TRBV12-4,-,-,CASSFIPRGSDTQYF,TGTGCCAGCAGTTTCATTCCCCGTGGATCAGATACGCAGTATTTT
TRBJ2-2,TRBV28,-,-,CASSPRGSAGITGELLF,TGTGCCAGCAGTCCTAGAGGGAGCGCGGGGATCACCGGGGAGCTGTTGTTT
TRBJ2-7,TRBV7-2,many,-,CASSLAPGIDDYEQYF,TGTGCCAGCAGCTTAGCTCCAGGAATCGACGACTACGAGCAGTACTTC
TRBJ1-5,TRBV19,few,-,CASSNPYGNQPQHF,TGTGCCAGTAGTAACCCCTACGGAAATCAGCCCCAGCATTTT
TRBJ1-2,TRBV4-1,few,TRBD1,CASSQGRDRVALGYTF,TGCGCCAGCAGCCAAGGTCGGGACAGGGTCGCGCTTGGCTACACCTTC
TRBJ2-7,TRBV4-1,few,-,CASSQEGRVREQYF,TGCGCCAGCAGCCAAGAAGGCAGGGTGAGGGAGCAGTACTTC
TRBJ1-2,TRBV27,-,TRBD1,CASSSQGQYGYTF,TGTGCCAGCAGTTCTCAGGGACAGTATGGCTACACCTTC
TRBJ2-3,TRBV6-2/TRBV6-3,-,-,CASSYFGQPSDTQYF,TGTGCCAGCAGTTACTTCGGACAGCCCAGTGATACGCAGTATTTT
TRBJ2-6,TRBV12-3/TRBV12-4,few,TRBD1,CASSGRQGRRSSGANVLTF,TGTGCCAGCAGTGGTAGACAGGGACGGAGGAGCTCTGGGGCCAACGTCCTGACTTTC
TRBJ1-2,TRBV7-8,few,-,CASSLVTGTNYGYTF,TGTGCCAGCAGCTTAGTAACGGGGACTAACTATGGCTACACCTTC
TRBJ1-3,TRBV7-2,few,TRBD1,CASSSPRGGTGAAGNTIYF,TGTGCCAGCAGCTCTCCCAGAGGGGGTACAGGGGCGGCTGGAAACACCATATATTTT
TRBJ1-2,TRBV28,-,-,CASDQGRGYTF,TGTGCCAGCGATCAGGGTCGCGGCTACACCTTC
TRBJ2-7,TRBV7-2,-,-,CASSPPARVFSYEQYF,TGTGCCAGCAGCCCCCCGGCGAGGGTCTTCTCCTACGAGCAGTACTTC
TRBJ2-7,TRBV19,few,-,CASSIEPGAYEQYF,TGTGCCAGTAGTATAGAGCCAGGGGCCTACGAGCAGTACTTC
TRBJ2-7,TRBV25-1,few,TRBD1,CASSATGVREQYF,TGTGCCAGCAGTGCCACAGGGGTGAGAGAGCAGTACTTC
TRBJ2-2,TRBV7-2,-,-,CASSPPGAGTIGELFF,TGTGCCAGCAGCCCCCCCGGGGCAGGGACGATCGGGGAGCTGTTTTTT
TRBJ1-1,TRBV7-9,few,TRBD1,CASTHGTGLNTEAFF,TGTGCCAGCACCCATGGGACAGGACTGAACACTGAAGCTTTCTTT
TRBJ2-7,TRBV28,few,TRBD2,CASSRTSGRSYEQYF,TGTGCCAGCAGTCGGACTAGCGGGAGAAGCTACGAGCAGTACTTC
TRBJ2-1,TRBV6-9,once,-,CASSYSKVGGSLNSNEQFF,TGTGCCAGCAGTTACTCGAAGGTAGGAGGAAGTCTGAATTCCAATGAGCAGTTCTTC
TRBJ2-3,TRBV7-2,-,TRBD2,CASSLRLAGRYQHPPDTQYF,TGTGCCAGCAGCCTCCGACTAGCGGGGCGCTATCAACACCCCCCAGATACGCAGTATTTT
TRBJ1-1,TRBV7-6,-,-,CASSLNPGGNTEAFF,TGTGCCAGCAGCTTAAATCCTGGGGGGAACACTGAAGCTTTCTTT
TRBJ2-1,TRBV5-1,-,TRBD1,CASRYGTENEQFF,TGCGCCAGCAGGTACGGGACAGAGAATGAGCAGTTCTTC
TRBJ1-5,TRBV27,many,-,CASSLTGPNQPQHF,TGTGCCAGCAGTCTAACCGGGCCCAATCAGCCCCAGCATTTT
TRBJ2-1,TRBV11-1,few,TRBD2,CASSPRETSGAFYNEQFF,TGTGCCAGCAGCCCTAGGGAAACGAGCGGGGCTTTCTACAATGAGCAGTTCTTC
TRBJ1-6,TRBV7-8,many,-,CASSPYIEGYNSPLHF,TGTGCCAGCAGCCCCTACATTGAGGGATACAATTCACCCCTCCACTTT
TRBJ2-1,TRBV10-3,-,-,CAISGVEDSYNEQFF,TGTGCCATCAGTGGGGTGGAAGACTCCTACAATGAGCAGTTCTTC
TRBJ2-7,TRBV7-2,-,-,CASRAKAGSHEQYF,TGTGCCAGCAGGGCTAAGGCAGGGTCCCACGAGCAGTACTTC
TRBJ2-1,TRBV24-1,few,TRBD2,CATSVTTSGGRNNEQFF,TGTGCCACCAGTGTTACTACTAGCGGGGGGCGTAACAATGAGCAGTTCTTC
TRBJ1-1,TRBV7-8,-,-,CASSLASSSMNTEAFF,TGTGCCAGCAGCTTAGCTAGTAGCAGCATGAACACTGAAGCTTTCTTT
TRBJ2-1,TRBV4-2,-,TRBD2,CASSQDRGRFSNEQFF,TGTGCCAGCAGCCAAGATCGCGGGAGGTTCTCCAATGAGCAGTTCTTC
TRBJ2-7,TRBV7-8,many,TRBD1,CASSANRGSYEQYF,TGTGCCAGCAGCGCCAACAGGGGGTCCTACGAGCAGTACTTC
TRBJ2-2,TRBV6-5,-,TRBD2,CASSPRLAGGTPNTGELFF,TGTGCCAGCAGTCCACGACTAGCGGGGGGGACCCCGAACACCGGGGAGCTGTTTTTT
TRBJ1-1,TRBV19,-,-,CASSIDQGYTEAFF,TGTGCCAGTAGTATAGATCAGGGATACACTGAAGCTTTCTTT
TRBJ2-5,TRBV19,-,-,CATIGGGTQYF,TGTGCCACCATAGGGGGGGGGACCCAGTACTTC
TRBJ1-1,TRBV7-3,many,TRBD1,CASSARQGAVAEEAFF,TGTGCCAGCAGCGCCCGACAGGGGGCTGTGGCGGAAGAAGCTTTCTTT
TRBJ2-7,TRBV20-1,few,TRBD2,CSAGSGRASYEQYF,TGCAGTGCTGGAAGCGGGAGGGCCTCCTACGAGCAGTACTTC
TRBJ2-7,TRBV29-1,few,-,CSVATKVEQYF,TGCAGCGTTGCAACCAAGGTGGAGCAGTACTTC
TRBJ1-2,TRBV7-2,-,TRBD1,CASSTGQGMDYGYTF,TGTGCCAGCAGCACCGGACAGGGTATGGACTATGGCTACACCTTC